The rows below give T cell receptor beta chains drawn from one sample of a study of T cells in Graves' hyperthyroidism and ophthalmopathy. Each CDR3 protein is one row after TCRdb ran MiXCR on the multiplex PCR reads. The table lists fewer than 350,000 distinct CDR3 sequences, around 18% of them singletons. Input material: blood. Every receptor here comes from a woman aged 40 to 50 with Graves' ophthalmopathy. The CDR3 runs from the conserved cysteine through the conserved F or W. The D gene is left open where the match is weak. Clone size appears in some rows only: once, few, many, or a class for an expanded clone.

many	TRBV11-2	.	TRBJ2-7	TGTGCCAGCAGCTTAGGACAGCGGTCAGGGCAGGGCGAGCAGTACTTC	CASSLGQRSGQGEQYF
many	TRBV2	.	TRBJ1-5	TGTGCCAGCAGTGAACTCAGGACTCGCAATCAGCCCCAGCATTTT	CASSELRTRNQPQHF
many	TRBV4-1	TRBD2	TRBJ2-7	TGCGCCAGCAGCCAAGCCGGGGGGTCGCGTGTTCGGTACTTC	CASSQAGGSRVRYF
many	TRBV2	TRBD2	TRBJ2-7	TGTGCCAGCAGCCGAACTAGCGGGAGCTCCTACGAGCAGTACTTC	CASSRTSGSSYEQYF
many	TRBV7-9	TRBD2	TRBJ2-5	TGTGCCAGCAGTTTAACGGGACTAGCGAGACAAGAGACCCAGTACTTC	CASSLTGLARQETQYF
many	TRBV4-2	.	TRBJ2-5	TGTGCCAGCAGCCACGTAGGGGGGGCAGGAGAGACCCAGTACTTC	CASSHVGGAGETQYF
many	TRBV6-6	TRBD1	TRBJ1-1	TGTGCCAGCAGTCTTTCCGGGCGGGGACAGCAAGCTTTCTTT	CASSLSGRGQQAFF
few	TRBV12-3/TRBV12-4	.	TRBJ2-5	TGTGCCAGCAGTTTATTGGGTCGGACGGACCACCAAGAGACCCAGTACTTC	CASSLLGRTDHQETQYF
many	TRBV6-2/TRBV6-3	TRBD1	TRBJ1-1	TGTGCCAGCAGTTTGTGGGACAGGGGGCGCAGGTCACCCACTGAAGCTTTCTTT	CASSLWDRGRRSPTEAFF
many	TRBV29-1	TRBD1	TRBJ2-7	TGCAGCGCGACCCCGGGACAGGGGTACGAGCAGTACTTC	CSATPGQGYEQYF
.	TRBV12-3/TRBV12-4	TRBD1	TRBJ1-5	TGTGCCAGCAGCCTTGGGGGACAGCTCGGCAATCAGCCCCAGCATTTT	CASSLGGQLGNQPQHF
.	TRBV4-1	TRBD1	TRBJ2-3	TGCGCCAGCACCACCATCGGCAGGGGGCGAACAGATACGCAGTATTTT	CASTTIGRGRTDTQYF
many	TRBV29-1	TRBD1	TRBJ1-2	TGCAGCGTACCCATCTGGACAGGGGACTATTATGGCTACACCTTC	CSVPIWTGDYYGYTF
many	TRBV6-5	TRBD1	TRBJ2-2	TGTGCCAGCAGTTACTCTCAGGGGGCGAGAGGCACCGGGGAGCTGTTTTTT	CASSYSQGARGTGELFF
many	TRBV14	.	TRBJ1-1	TGTGCCAGCAGCCAAGGAGGATGGTACGACACTGAAGCTTTCTTT	CASSQGGWYDTEAFF
many	TRBV19	.	TRBJ2-7	TGTGCCAGTCGTAGGGTACCCAACTCCTACGAGCAGTACTTC	CASRRVPNSYEQYF
many	TRBV19	.	TRBJ2-4	TGTGCCAGTATGCCAAGGACAGTCAAGGGCATTCAGTACTTC	CASMPRTVKGIQYF
many	TRBV20-1	.	TRBJ2-7	TGCAGTGCTAGAGATGGCAGGGCGCGAGGGGAGCAGTACTTC	CSARDGRARGEQYF
many	TRBV9	.	TRBJ1-5	TGTGCCAGCAGCGTAGGGGTGGCAGCTAATCAGCCCCAGCATTTT	CASSVGVAANQPQHF
.	TRBV19	.	TRBJ2-7	TGTGCCAGTAGTATAGGGCCCAGGGAAACCTACGAGCAGTCCTTC	CASSIGPRETYEQSF
many	TRBV28	TRBD2	TRBJ2-7	TGTGCCACCTCGGATACCGGGACTACGGATTACGAGCAGTACTTC	CATSDTGTTDYEQYF
many	TRBV6-1	.	TRBJ1-5	TGTGCCAGCAGTGATCGACTTATTCAGCCCCAGCATTTT	CASSDRLIQPQHF
.	TRBV15	.	TRBJ2-7	TGTGCCACCAGCAGTAGGCGTACGAGCTCCTACGAGCAGTATTTC	CATSSRRTSSYEQYF
many	TRBV29-1	.	TRBJ2-7	TGCAGCGTTGAGTGGACCCCCTACGAGCAGTACTTC	CSVEWTPYEQYF
many	TRBV29-1	TRBD1	TRBJ2-7	TGCAGCGGCAGACAGGGCTTGGAGCAGTACTTC	CSGRQGLEQYF
many	TRBV15	.	TRBJ1-5	TGTGCCACCAGCAGAGATCTGGGGACACTTAGCAATCAGCCCCAGCATTTT	CATSRDLGTLSNQPQHF
.	TRBV30	.	TRBJ1-2	TGTGCCTGGAGTGTAGGGGATAACTATGGCTACACCTTC	CAWSVGDNYGYTF
many	TRBV24-1	.	TRBJ2-5	TGTGCCACCAGTGAGATACAGGGCGGGCAGGAGACCCAGTACTTC	CATSEIQGGQETQYF
many	TRBV7-8	TRBD2	TRBJ2-2	TGTGCCAGCAGCTCCCAGACTAGCGGGAGGGCGTTCGGGGAGCTGTTTTTT	CASSSQTSGRAFGELFF
many	TRBV12-3/TRBV12-4	.	TRBJ1-3	TGTGCCAGCAGTTTATTAGTAGGACGGAACTCTGGAAACACCATATATTTT	CASSLLVGRNSGNTIYF
many	TRBV11-1	TRBD1	TRBJ2-7	TGTGCCAGCAGCTTACCCGGGGACAGGGGTCGCGAGCAGTACTTC	CASSLPGDRGREQYF
.	TRBV2	TRBD2	TRBJ2-7	TGTGCCAGCAGTGCTAGCGGAACCTACGAGCAGTCCTTC	CASSASGTYEQSF
.	TRBV6-1	.	TRBJ2-7	TGTGCCAGCAGCGACCAGAGCTCCTACGAGCAGTACTTC	CASSDQSSYEQYF
few	TRBV4-3	.	TRBJ1-1	TGCGCCAGCAGCCAAGAGAGGGGGGTCCCTATTACTGAAGCTTTCTTT	CASSQERGVPITEAFF
many	TRBV4-1	.	TRBJ2-7	TGCGCCAGCAGCCGGGGGGTTGGATACGAGCAGTACTTC	CASSRGVGYEQYF
many	TRBV7-8	.	TRBJ2-5	TGTGCCAGCAGCCTAGGGCCGTGGGAGACCCAGTACTTC	CASSLGPWETQYF
few	TRBV18	.	TRBJ2-5	TGTGCCAGCTCCCCCCCCGGGACGATGAAGACCCAGTACTTC	CASSPPGTMKTQYF
.	TRBV27	.	TRBJ2-3	TGTGCCAGCAGTTTTCTATCGCGGGCCAGCACAGATACGCAGTATTTT	CASSFLSRASTDTQYF
many	TRBV7-3	.	TRBJ2-5	TGTGCCAGCAGCTTAATAGGAGGGGGGGAGACCCAGTACTTC	CASSLIGGGETQYF
many	TRBV30	.	TRBJ2-7	TGTGCCTGGAGCCCACTAGGGGGGTACGAGCAGTACTTC	CAWSPLGGYEQYF
many	TRBV28	.	TRBJ2-7	TGTGCCAGCAGTTTTTCGAAAGACGAGCAGTACTTC	CASSFSKDEQYF
many	TRBV6-6	.	TRBJ1-1	TGTGCCAGCAGTTCTCCGGGACCCGCTTTATTTTCGAACACTGAAGCTTTCTTT	CASSSPGPALFSNTEAFF
many	TRBV7-2	TRBD2	TRBJ2-7	TGTGCCAGCAGCCGACTAGCGGGTTTGTATGAGCAGTACTTC	CASSRLAGLYEQYF
many	TRBV6-1	.	TRBJ2-5	TGTGCCAGCAGGGGTGCGGGGTCCCAAGAGACCCAGTACTTC	CASRGAGSQETQYF
many	TRBV7-2	.	TRBJ2-5	TGTGCCAGCAGTCAGCCTGCAGAGACCCAGTACTTC	CASSQPAETQYF
many	TRBV11-2	.	TRBJ2-2	TGTGCCAGCAGCGGTGTCAGAGGTACCGGGGAGCTGTTTTTT	CASSGVRGTGELFF
many	TRBV11-2	TRBD2	TRBJ2-5	TGTGCCAGCAGCCCCACCAGACCTGGACTAGCGCGCATAACCCAAGAGACCCAGTACTTC	CASSPTRPGLARITQETQYF
many	TRBV28	TRBD1	TRBJ2-5	TGTGCCAGCAGTTTATCAGGACAGGGGGTCGAGACCCAGTACTTC	CASSLSGQGVETQYF